The clone carrying this T cell receptor beta chain was seen a single time. Treatment meaning: some 19 received Ad26.COV2.S at low or high dose, single or two shots; roughly five received placebo; per-sample allocation not given. Samples analyzed were those drawn on day 63 after the first vaccine or placebo injection. The vaccine delivered Wuhan-strain SARS-CoV-2 spike through an Ad26 vector. Sequencing was performed with immunoSEQ multiplex PCR; in TCRdb, only in-frame clones are kept and a portion is missing. This table has a few hundred thousand clones, roughly 85% appearing once. The sample is drawn from a study of Ad26.COV2.S vaccination and SARS-CoV-2 variants. The CDR3 extends over 16 amino acids. Germline CDR1 is LGHNA and CDR2 is YSLEER. V shed 1 base and J shed 4 bases, with 14 bases lying between them.

This sample comprised peripheral blood, obtained in a trial of Ad26.COV2.S vaccine versus placebo. The V and J genes are TRBV4-3 and TRBJ2-1, with D tentatively TRBD1 (5 bases). The TCR was taken from a person between 18 and 60 years old who received the Ad26.COV2.S COVID-19 vaccine or a placebo. CDR3 nucleotide sequence: TGCGCCAGCAGCCAAGTCCAGGGATCCCCTTACAATGAGCAGTTCTTC. Protein: CASSQVQGSPYNEQFF.